This T cell receptor beta chain was recorded in a study of tumor and adjacent non-tumor tissue in lung cancer. The template was RNA from unsorted bulk tissue. More than 3 cm separated this lung sample from the edge of the tumor. Germline V gene lookup returns CDR1 SQVTM and CDR2 ANQGSEA. The trim removed 8 bases at V and 5 bases at J, leaving 12 bases unmatched. CDR3 length: 13 amino acids. Three rounds of nested PCR, following a modified ARM-PCR protocol, produced the TCRbeta library. TCRdb redid the calling of the multiplex PCR reads with MiXCR, one entry per CDR3 protein. Of 60,000 to 100,000 distinct CDR3 sequences listed, 76% are singletons.

The gene calls are TRBV29-1 and TRBJ2-7; TRBD1 matches 7 bases. The TCR originated in a man between 65 and 85 years old with non-small cell lung cancer. The sample was distant non-tumor lung tissue. CDR3 DNA: TGCAGCATTGGACAGGATCTCGGCGACGAGCAGTACTTC. Encoded protein: CSIGQDLGDEQYF.